These 12 T cell receptor beta chains were all obtained from the same sample, sequenced in a study of early T cells in non-severe SARS-CoV-2 infection. TCRdb reprocessed the 5' RACE reads via MiXCR and lists one record per CDR3 protein. The sample yields under 70,000 distinct CDR3 sequences, over 4% seen once. Sequenced sample: whole blood. The receptors here all came from an adult who was a healthcare worker with PCR-confirmed SARS-CoV-2 infection or an uninfected control (not recorded which).

This clonotype was observed many times. The chain joins TRBV29-1 to TRBJ1-2; no clear D. Germline V gene sequence: CDR1 SQVTM, CDR2 ANQGSEA. V lost 7 bases and J 0 bases, leaving 15 bases between the germline ends. The CDR3 is 14 amino acids. CDR3 sequence (DNA): TGCAGCGCCCGCGAGGGCGAACCTAACTATGGCTACACCTTC. The encoded protein is CSAREGEPNYGYTF.

This clonotype was counted at least ten times. The chain uses TRBV6-5 and TRBJ2-1; D not resolved. The CDR3 runs 12 residues. Germline CDR1 reads MNHEY; CDR2 reads SVGAGI. The V end lost 2 bases, the J end lost 7 bases, and 6 bases lay between the germline ends. Here the CDR3 reads CASSYDQNEQFF. As DNA, the CDR3 is TGTGCCAGCAGTTACGATCAGAATGAGCAGTTCTTC.

Many counts were recorded for this clonotype. V and J are TRBV2 and TRBJ1-1, with D unresolved. This CDR3 is 12 amino acids long. With 3 bases removed from V and 4 bases from J, the gap between germline ends came to 6 bases. Germline V CDR1 and CDR2: SNHLY, FYNNEI. The CDR3 region has the DNA TGTGCCAGCAGTGAGGGAAGCACTGAAGCTTTCTTT. As protein: CASSEGSTEAFF.

Notes on this clonotype: Possible read error: a much larger clone is one base away. J is TRBJ2-5 and V is TRBV29-1, with 7 nucleotides matching TRBD1. Germline V CDR1 and CDR2: SQVTM, ANQGSEA. This CDR3 contains 17 residues. The ends lost 7 bases at V and 0 bases at J; junction bases unmatched: 17. The CDR3 spells CSGLLRTGAPDQETQYF. The CDR3 region has the DNA TGCAGCGGCTTACTCCGTACAGGGGCCCCCGACCAAGAGACCCAGTACTTC. The variable domain in full, with the rest retrieved from reference TRBV29-1 and TRBJ2-5, is SAVISQKPSRDICQRGTSLTIQCQVDSQVTMMFWYRQQPGQSLTLIATANQGSEATYESGFVIDKFPISRPNLTFSTLTVSNMSPEDSSIYLCSGLLRTGAPDQETQYFGPGTRLLVL.

At least ten counts were recorded for this clonotype. The chain couples TRBV20-1 to TRBJ2-7; D unresolved. V lost 6 bases, J lost 4 bases, and 16 bases lay in between. Looked up from germline, CDR1 is DFQATT and CDR2 is SNEGSKA (reference sequence). This CDR3 has 13 amino acids. CDR3 residues: CSAYNPAGYEQYF. CDR3 in DNA: TGCAGTGCCTATAACCCGGCCGGTTACGAGCAGTACTTC.

This clonotype occurred many times. The chain carries TRBV3-1 and TRBJ2-7, with 11 bases fitting TRBD2. CDR1 and CDR2 from the germline V gene are LGHDT and YNNKEL (reference sequence). This CDR3 has 15 residues. The V segment lost 3 bases and the J segment 4 bases; nucleotides outside the gene matches: 5. The CDR3 loop is CASSQGLADIYEQYF. The CDR3 DNA follows: TGTGCCAGCAGCCAGGGACTAGCGGATATTTACGAGCAGTACTTC.

Many counts were recorded for this clonotype. The J gene is TRBJ2-3, the V gene TRBV24-1; TRBD2 matches 7 bases. Germline lookup yields CDR1 KGHDR and CDR2 SFDVKD. J gave up 5 bases and V 10 bases, and 5 bases lay outside the gene matches. This CDR3 region has 12 residues. The chain's CDR3 is CATSGTGDTQYF. CDR3 in DNA: TGTGCCACGAGCGGGACGGGAGATACGCAGTATTTT.

On this clonotype: It may be a read error: a sequence one base away is much more abundant. The chain uses TRBV20-1 and TRBJ2-2; weak D call: TRBD2 (7 bases). The V gene lost 6 bases and the J gene lost 6 bases, with 17 bases spanning the gap. The V gene's germline CDR1 is DFQATT and CDR2 SNEGSKA (reference sequence). The length of the CDR3 is 14 residues. CDR3 coding DNA: TGCAGTGCCCAAGGCGGGCGGGGGCCCGGGGAGCTGTTTTTT. This gives the protein CSAQGGRGPGELFF.

V usage is TRBV14 and J usage is TRBJ2-5; 7 bases are shared with TRBD1. J gave up 5 bases and V 3 bases, and 6 bases lay outside the gene matches. The CDR3 runs to 14 residues. Germline V lookup: CDR1 SGHDN, CDR2 FVKESK. CDR3 loop: CASSHSGGRETQYF. DNA of the CDR3: TGTGCCAGCAGCCACTCAGGGGGACGGGAGACCCAGTACTTC.

This clonotype has at least ten counts. The J gene is TRBJ2-5, the V gene TRBV12-3 or TRBV12-4; D is perhaps TRBD1 (6 bases). The CDR3 contains 16 residues. V lost 6 bases and J lost 7, with 24 bases in between. This CDR3 is CASSSEDSQGIGTQYF. The CDR3 DNA reads TGTGCCAGCAGCTCCGAGGACAGTCAGGGAATCGGGACCCAGTACTTC.

This sequence joins TRBV7-9 and TRBJ2-7, with a weak D call TRBD1 (6 bases). Germline CDR1 SEHNR, CDR2 FQNEAQ (reference sequence). V was pared by 3 bases and J by 5 bases, with 20 bases between. This CDR3 has 16 amino acids. The CDR3 sequence: CASSFQAVQGANEQYF. The CDR3 bases are TGTGCCAGCAGCTTCCAGGCAGTACAGGGAGCAAACGAGCAGTACTTC.

This clonotype was detected many times. The V and J genes are TRBV11-2 and TRBJ2-1; D is unclear. Germline loops: CDR1 SGHAT, CDR2 FQNNGV. The CDR3 spans 12 residues. V lost 5 bases and J lost 9, with 11 bases in between. CDR3 sequence reads: CASSLDHSEQFF. The CDR3 coding sequence is TGTGCCAGCAGCCTGGATCATTCTGAGCAGTTCTTC. The variable domain in full, with the rest retrieved from reference TRBV11-2 and TRBJ2-1, is EAGVAQSPRYKIIEKRQSVAFWCNPISGHATLYWYQQILGQGPKLLIQFQNNGVVDDSQLPKDRFSAERLKGVDSTLKIQPAKLEDSAVYLCASSLDHSEQFFGPGTRLTVL.